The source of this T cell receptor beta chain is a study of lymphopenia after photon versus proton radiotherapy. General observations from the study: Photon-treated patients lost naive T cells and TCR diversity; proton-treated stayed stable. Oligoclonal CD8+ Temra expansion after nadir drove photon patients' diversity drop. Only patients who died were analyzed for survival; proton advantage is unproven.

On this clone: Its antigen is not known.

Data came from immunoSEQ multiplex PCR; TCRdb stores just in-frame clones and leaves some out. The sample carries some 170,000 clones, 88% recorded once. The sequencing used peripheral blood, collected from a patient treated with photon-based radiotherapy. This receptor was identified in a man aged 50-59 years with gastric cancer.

CDR3 DNA sequence: TGTGCCAGCAGCCCATCCAGGGGGCACTTCTACGAGCAGTACTTC. It translates to CASSPSRGHFYEQYF. V gene TRBV7-2 combines with J gene TRBJ2-7; TRBD1 agrees at 8 bases. Germline CDR1 SGHTA, CDR2 FQGNSA. J was trimmed by 3 bases and V by 5 bases; bases with no gene match: 9. There are 15 residues in the CDR3.